Given below is one T cell receptor (beta chain) in context. These data are taken from a study of T-cell memory formation after mild COVID-19. Study details: Largely, TCR clusters stayed within a single donor.

The CDR3 length is 15 residues. Trimming took 3 bases from V and 2 from J, leaving 10 bases between them. TCRdb used MiXCR to reprocess the 5' RACE reads, holding one entry per CDR3 protein. Among a few hundred thousand distinct CDR3 sequences, approximately 29% were seen once, and the ten largest hold approximately 13%. Sample: PBMCs or a T cell subset sorted from them (not recorded which). V and J are TRBV12-3 or TRBV12-4 and TRBJ2-2, with TRBD2 as a possible D gene (6 bases). This TCR was recovered from an adult woman who had mild COVID-19 (a few samples of this study predate the infection). Cell type and time point are not known. CDR3 nucleotides: TGTGCCAGCAGTTTGACGGGGGTAAACACCGGGGAGCTGTTTTTT. This codes for CASSLTGVNTGELFF.